This entry concerns a single T cell receptor beta chain. Its target is unknown. PCR primers comprised 60 Vbeta and 13 Jbeta primers. Assay used: immunoSEQ multiplex PCR; TCRdb lists only in-frame clones, some missing. The table records 90,000 to 150,000 clones, roughly 71% of them present only once. Trimming cost V 5 bases and J 4 bases, with 15 bases left between them. The germline CDR1 and CDR2 sequences are LNHDA and SQIVND (reference sequence). The CDR3 covers 16 residues. These data are taken from a study of cytomegalovirus exposure and HLA in healthy donors. Study conclusions and caveats: Donors were assumed by presence/absence analyses to have roughly uniform sequencing depth. With high specificity and sensitivity, the classifier reportedly diagnosed cytomegalovirus status. Links to common viral pathogens appeared, in a later analysis, for several of the most significant clusters.

The receptor comes from a woman in her forties in good health and CMV-seropositive. Material for sequencing was PBMCs. The gene calls are TRBV19 and TRBJ2-6; perhaps TRBD1 as D (6 bases). Here the CDR3 reads CASSLTTGSGANVLTF. CDR3 DNA: TGTGCCAGTAGTCTTACAACAGGGTCCGGGGCCAACGTCCTGACTTTC. The full variable domain, in which reference TRBV19 and TRBJ2-6 provide the parts outside the CDR3, is DGGITQSPKYLFRKEGQNVTLSCEQNLNHDAMYWYRQDPGQGLRLIYYSQIVNDFQKGDIAEGYSVSREKKESFPLTVTSAQKNPTAFYLCASSLTTGSGANVLTFGAGSRLTVL.